A selection of T cell receptor beta chains follows, all from one sample in a study of blood T cell repertoires in COVID-19. The data were produced by immunoSEQ multiplex PCR, yet TCRdb's version contains in-frame clones alone and is incomplete. The data show 39,000 or so clones, approximately 90% seen once. Sample: peripheral blood. Receptor source: a man aged 50-60 years with active COVID-19. CDR3s include the opening cysteine and the closing phenylalanine or tryptophan. D genes are given only for firm matches. A row's size may be missing; if present it is once, few, many or a size class.

clone_size	d_call	v_call	j_call	cdr3_aa	cdr3_nt
.	TRBD1	TRBV9	TRBJ2-2	CASSVLQGAATGELFF	TGTGCCAGCAGCGTACTACAGGGGGCGGCCACCGGGGAGCTGTTTTTT
once	.	TRBV18	TRBJ2-3	CASSPLRGSTDTQYF	TGTGCCAGCTCACCCCTCAGGGGAAGCACAGATACGCAGTATTTT
once	.	TRBV5-1	TRBJ2-5	CASSPSGVAETQYF	TGCGCCAGCAGCCCCTCAGGTGTTGCGGAGACCCAGTACTTC
.	TRBD2	TRBV4-2	TRBJ2-3	CASSPLWWRGGGPELRGTDTQYF	TGTGCCAGCAGCCCCCTTTGGTGGCGTGGCGGGGGGCCTGAACTGCGGGGCACAGATACGCAGTATTTT
.	.	TRBV3-1/TRBV3-2	TRBJ2-2	CASSQGYGAADTGELFF	TGTGCCAGCAGCCAAGGGTATGGGGCCGCGGACACCGGGGAGCTGTTTTTT
once	.	TRBV18	TRBJ1-2	CASSSNLQGNYGYTF	TGTGCCAGCTCATCCAATTTACAGGGAAACTATGGCTACACCTTC
.	TRBD2	TRBV30	TRBJ2-1	CAWSPPPLAGGPREQFF	TGTGCCTGGAGTCCACCTCCTTTAGCGGGAGGGCCTAGGGAGCAGTTCTTC
.	.	TRBV29-1	TRBJ1-2	CSLQREGGYTF	TGCAGCCTGCAACGGGAGGGAGGCTACACCTTC
once	.	TRBV2	TRBJ1-2	CASRVRQAGYTF	TGTGCCAGCAGGGTTCGACAGGCTGGCTACACCTTC
.	TRBD1	TRBV19	TRBJ1-1	CASSPLTGIDTEAFF	TGTGCCAGTAGTCCCTTGACAGGGATCGACACTGAAGCTTTCTTT
once	.	TRBV9	TRBJ2-5	CASSRAPGETQYF	TGTGCCAGCAGCAGGGCACCGGGGGAGACCCAGTACTTC